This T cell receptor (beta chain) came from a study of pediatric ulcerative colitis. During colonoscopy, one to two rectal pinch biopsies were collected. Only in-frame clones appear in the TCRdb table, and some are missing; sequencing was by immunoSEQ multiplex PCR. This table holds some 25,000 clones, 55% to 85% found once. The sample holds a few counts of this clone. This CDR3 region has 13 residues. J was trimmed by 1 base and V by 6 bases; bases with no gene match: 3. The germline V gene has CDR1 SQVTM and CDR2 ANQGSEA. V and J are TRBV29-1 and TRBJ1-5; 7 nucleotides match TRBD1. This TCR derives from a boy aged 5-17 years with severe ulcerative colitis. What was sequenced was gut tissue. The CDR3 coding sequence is TGCAGCGTACTGACAGGGAGCAATCAGCCCCAGCATTTT. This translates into CSVLTGSNQPQHF.